This T cell receptor beta chain was identified during a study of cytomegalovirus exposure and HLA in healthy donors. Findings and caveats of the study: Owing to their indistinguishability, certain V segments, notably TRBV6-2 and TRBV6-3, were excluded.

V lost 1 base and J lost 7, with 12 bases in between. The CDR3 length is 14 residues. The germline gives CDR1 SGHDT, CDR2 YYEEEE. As to this clone: Antigen specificity is unknown.

In the PCR, 60 Vbeta and 13 Jbeta primers were used. Data came from immunoSEQ multiplex PCR; TCRdb stores just in-frame clones and leaves some out. The sample holds around 140,000 clones; almost 85% are singletons and the top ten take around 9.7%. Material for sequencing was PBMCs. This clonotype was sampled from an older woman in good health and CMV-seropositive. The chain employs TRBV5-6 and TRBJ1-5; D perhaps matches TRBD1 (6 bases). The CDR3 DNA follows: TGTGCCAGCAGCTTGAGGGGGATAGGACAGCCCCAGCATTTT. This gives the protein CASSLRGIGQPQHF.